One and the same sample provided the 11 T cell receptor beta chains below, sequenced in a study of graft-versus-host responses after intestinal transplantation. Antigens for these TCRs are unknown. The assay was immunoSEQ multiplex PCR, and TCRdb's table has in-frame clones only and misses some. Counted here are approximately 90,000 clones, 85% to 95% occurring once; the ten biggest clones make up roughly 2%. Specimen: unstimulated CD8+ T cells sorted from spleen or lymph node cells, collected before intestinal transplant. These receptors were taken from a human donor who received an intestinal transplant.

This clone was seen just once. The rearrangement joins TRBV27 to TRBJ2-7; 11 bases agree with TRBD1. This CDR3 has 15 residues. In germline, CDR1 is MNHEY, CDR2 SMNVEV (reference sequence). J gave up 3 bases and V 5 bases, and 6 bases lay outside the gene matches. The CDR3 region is CASSPTGTGGYEQYF. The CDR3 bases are TGTGCCAGCAGTCCCACCGGGACAGGGGGCTACGAGCAGTACTTC.

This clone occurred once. The CDR3 protein is CAWRFRGAVTEAFF. The DNA of the CDR3 is TGTGCCTGGAGATTCCGGGGGGCTGTCACTGAAGCTTTCTTT. The chain joins TRBV30 to TRBJ1-1; TRBD1 might be the D (6 bases). CDR3 length: 14 residues. Germline V lookup: CDR1 GTSNPN, CDR2 SVGIG (reference sequence). V was cut by 3 bases and J by 4 bases, with 15 bases left in between.

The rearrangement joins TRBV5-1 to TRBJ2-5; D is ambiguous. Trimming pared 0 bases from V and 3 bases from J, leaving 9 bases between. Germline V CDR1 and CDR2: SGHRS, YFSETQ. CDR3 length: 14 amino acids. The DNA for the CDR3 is TGCGCCAGCAGCTTGGGTACAGAAGAAGAGACCCAGTACTTC. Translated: CASSLGTEEETQYF.

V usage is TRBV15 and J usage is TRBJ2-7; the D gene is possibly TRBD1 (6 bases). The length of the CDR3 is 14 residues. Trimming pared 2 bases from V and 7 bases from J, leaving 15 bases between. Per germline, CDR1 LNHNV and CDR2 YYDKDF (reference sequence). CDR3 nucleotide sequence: TGTGCCACCAGCAGACGAGGGGGTTACGGGGAGCAGTACTTC. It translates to CATSRRGGYGEQYF. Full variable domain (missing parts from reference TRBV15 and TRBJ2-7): DAMVIQNPRYQVTQFGKPVTLSCSQTLNHNVMYWYQQKSSQAPKLLFHYYDKDFNNEADTPDNFQSRRPNTSFCFLDIRSPGLGDTAMYLCATSRRGGYGEQYFGPGTRLTVT.

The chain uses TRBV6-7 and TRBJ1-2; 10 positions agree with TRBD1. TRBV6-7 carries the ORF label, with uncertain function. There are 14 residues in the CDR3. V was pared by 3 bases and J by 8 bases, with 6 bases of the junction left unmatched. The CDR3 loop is CASSYRDRGSGYTF. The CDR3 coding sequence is TGTGCCAGCAGTTATCGGGACAGGGGATCGGGCTACACCTTC.

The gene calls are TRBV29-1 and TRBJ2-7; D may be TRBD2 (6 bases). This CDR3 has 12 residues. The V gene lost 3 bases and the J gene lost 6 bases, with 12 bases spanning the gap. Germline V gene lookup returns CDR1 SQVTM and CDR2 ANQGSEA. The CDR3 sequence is CSVEGREAEQYF. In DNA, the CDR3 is TGCAGCGTTGAGGGCAGGGAGGCCGAGCAGTACTTC.

The DNA of the CDR3 is TGTGCCTGCCCGAAAACAGGGGGTGGCAACAATGAGCAGTTCTTC. Protein product: CACPKTGGGNNEQFF. The chain joins TRBV30 to TRBJ2-1, with 8 nucleotides matching TRBD1. The V gene end was trimmed by 6 bases and the J gene end by 5 bases; junction bases not matched to a gene: 12. Looked up from germline, CDR1 is GTSNPN and CDR2 is SVGIG (reference sequence). This CDR3 region has 15 residues.

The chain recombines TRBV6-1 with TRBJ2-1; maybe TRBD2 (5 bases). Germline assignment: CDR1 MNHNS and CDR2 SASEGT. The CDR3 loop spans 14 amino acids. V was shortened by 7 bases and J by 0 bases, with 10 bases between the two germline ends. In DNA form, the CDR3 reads TGTGCCAGCACCCGACGGGACTCCTACAATGAGCAGTTCTTC. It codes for CASTRRDSYNEQFF.

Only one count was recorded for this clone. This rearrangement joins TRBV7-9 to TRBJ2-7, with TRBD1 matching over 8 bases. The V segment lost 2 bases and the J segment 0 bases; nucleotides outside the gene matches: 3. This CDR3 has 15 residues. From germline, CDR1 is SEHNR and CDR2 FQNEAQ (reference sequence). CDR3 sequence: CASSLTGQGSYEQYF. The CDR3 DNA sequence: TGTGCCAGCAGCTTAACCGGACAGGGCTCCTACGAGCAGTACTTC.

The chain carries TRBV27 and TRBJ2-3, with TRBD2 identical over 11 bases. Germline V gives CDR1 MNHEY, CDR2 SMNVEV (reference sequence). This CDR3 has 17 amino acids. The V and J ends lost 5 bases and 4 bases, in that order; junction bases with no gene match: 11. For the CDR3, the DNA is TGTGCCAGCAGTCCGCATTTAGCGGGGGGGAGCGCAGATACGCAGTATTTT. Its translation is CASSPHLAGGSADTQYF.

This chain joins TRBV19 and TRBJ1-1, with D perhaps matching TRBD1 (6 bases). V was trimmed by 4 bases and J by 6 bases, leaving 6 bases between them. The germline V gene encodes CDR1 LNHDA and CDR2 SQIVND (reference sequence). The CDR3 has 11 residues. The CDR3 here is CASSKGAEAFF. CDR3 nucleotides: TGTGCCAGTAGTAAGGGGGCTGAAGCTTTCTTT.